There are a few counts of the clone carrying this TCR beta chain. No antigen is known for it. The assay was immunoSEQ multiplex PCR, and TCRdb's table has in-frame clones only and misses some. The data show approximately 24,000 clones, with 81% seen just once and 0.25% to 0.35% held by the top ten. Germline V gene sequence: CDR1 GTSNPN, CDR2 SVGIG (reference sequence). Trimming took off 4 bases at V and 1 base at J, with 11 bases between the two ends. CDR3 length equals 14 residues. This sample stems from a study of STAT5B mutations in CD4+ large granular lymphocyte leukemia. Study results and limitations: Roughly 27% of private leukemic clonotypes occurred rarely in other patients' non-leukemic repertoires. TRBV06-family usage was enriched in top patient clones (8/27) versus controls (2/35). The CD4+ versus CD8+ T-LGLL clonality difference may reflect limited sample size. Without putative leukemic clones, patient CD4-sorted repertoires remained more clonal than healthy CD4+ repertoires.

The chain links TRBV30 to TRBJ1-5; D not resolved. Specimen: CD4+ T cells from blood buffy coats. This receptor was obtained from a human donor in good health. Here the CDR3 reads CAWTVWGSNQPQHF. The CDR3 DNA follows: TGTGCCTGGACCGTATGGGGAAGCAATCAGCCCCAGCATTTT. Together with reference TRBV30 and TRBJ1-5, the CDR3 gives the full variable domain: SQTIHQWPATLVQPVGSPLSLECTVEGTSNPNLYWYRQAAGRGLQLLFYSVGIGQISSEVPQNLSASRPQDRQFILSSKKLLLSDSGFYLCAWTVWGSNQPQHFGDGTRLSIL.